A selection of T cell receptor beta chains follows, all from one sample in a study of regulatory T cells in long-lasting Graves disease. TCRdb reanalysed the multiplex PCR reads using MiXCR and keeps one entry per CDR3 protein. This table holds about 660,000 distinct CDR3 sequences, about 30% found once. The source was peripheral blood mononuclear cells (PBMCs), collected when the disease was refractory, from a patient treated with antithyroid drugs. These receptors were collected from a female donor with Graves disease. Both conserved end residues are part of each CDR3. The order of the fields is V gene, D gene, J gene, clone size, CDR3 protein, CDR3 DNA. D genes are given only for firm matches. Clone size, where shown, is once, few, many, or a class for clones that have expanded.

TRBV7-2	TRBD1	TRBJ1-5	few	CASSRDRFNQPQHF	TGTGCCAGCAGCCGGGACAGGTTCAATCAGCCCCAGCATTTT
TRBV9	TRBD2	TRBJ2-2	.	CASSVGGELRELFF	TGTGCCAGCAGCGTGGGGGGGGAACTCCGGGAGCTGTTTTTT
TRBV15	.	TRBJ2-3	.	CAASGQGTDTQYF	TGTGCCGCCAGCGGCCAGGGCACAGATACGCAGTATTTT
TRBV2	.	TRBJ1-5	many	CASGGQRASQPQHF	TGTGCCAGCGGAGGACAGCGAGCCAGTCAGCCCCAGCATTTT
TRBV30	.	TRBJ1-3	.	CAYDSGNTIYF	TGTGCCTACGACAGTGGAAACACCATATATTTT
TRBV7-3	.	TRBJ1-2	.	CASSLTPDRANYGYTF	TGTGCCAGCAGCTTAACGCCGGATCGTGCTAACTATGGCTACACCTTC
TRBV28	.	TRBJ1-1	.	CASSYVFLGSPVEAFF	TGTGCCAGCAGTTATGTTTTTCTGGGGTCCCCTGTTGAAGCTTTCTTT
TRBV11-2	TRBD2	TRBJ2-5	many	CASSFPLLAGAETQYF	TGTGCCAGCAGCTTCCCCCTCCTAGCGGGAGCAGAGACCCAGTACTTC
TRBV7-9	TRBD1	TRBJ1-4	.	CASSSAGTGLGEKLFF	TGTGCCAGCAGTTCCGCGGGGACAGGGCTCGGTGAAAAACTGTTTTTT
TRBV20-1	TRBD1	TRBJ1-2	few	CSARRQGATTNYGYTF	TGCAGTGCTCGGAGACAGGGGGCGACCACTAACTATGGCTACACCTTC
TRBV7-3	.	TRBJ2-7	few	CASSSSGPSYEQYF	TGTGCCAGCAGCTCTTCGGGACCCAGCTACGAGCAGTACTTC
TRBV5-4	TRBD1	TRBJ2-7	.	CASSFGQGASYEQYF	TGTGCCAGCAGCTTCGGACAGGGGGCCTCCTACGAGCAGTACTTC
TRBV6-2/TRBV6-3	TRBD2	TRBJ2-7	.	CASSYSSLAGGTGEQYF	TGTGCCAGCAGTTACTCCAGTCTAGCGGGAGGGACAGGCGAGCAGTACTTC
TRBV20-1	TRBD1	TRBJ1-1	.	CSARDSGTVNLMNTEAFF	TGCAGTGCTAGAGATTCTGGGACAGTGAATCTCATGAACACTGAAGCTTTCTTT
TRBV5-1	TRBD1	TRBJ1-2	.	CASSLDGQGGYGYTF	TGCGCCAGCAGCTTGGATGGACAGGGCGGCTATGGCTACACCTTC
TRBV6-8	.	TRBJ2-5	.	CAVRRRRQETQYF	TGTGCCGTAAGAAGGCGGAGACAAGAGACCCAGTACTTC
TRBV6-2/TRBV6-3	.	TRBJ1-6	.	CASRDAINSPLHF	TGTGCCAGCCGGGACGCGATCAATTCACCCCTCCACTTT
TRBV29-1	.	TRBJ1-4	once	CSVVQGNNEKLFF	TGCAGCGTTGTCCAGGGGAATAATGAAAAACTGTTTTTT
TRBV11-2	TRBD1	TRBJ1-2	few	CASRTTGGPGYTF	TGTGCCAGCAGAACAACAGGGGGGCCTGGCTACACCTTC
TRBV5-1	TRBD1	TRBJ1-1	.	CASSPKMGQEMRMNTEAFF	TGCGCCAGCAGCCCTAAAATGGGACAGGAGATGAGAATGAACACTGAAGCTTTCTTT
TRBV19	TRBD1	TRBJ1-1	.	CASSPRTDRGAEAFF	TGTGCCAGTAGTCCACGAACGGACAGGGGAGCTGAAGCTTTCTTT
TRBV3-1	.	TRBJ1-5	few	CASSQDRAASNQPQHF	TGTGCCAGCAGCCAAGATAGGGCAGCTAGCAATCAGCCCCAGCATTTT
TRBV6-5	TRBD1	TRBJ1-5	few	CASSYSPGQGGQPQHF	TGTGCCAGCAGTTACTCCCCGGGACAGGGTGGTCAGCCCCAGCATTTT
TRBV28	.	TRBJ1-4	few	CASSLGNAYGEKLFF	TGTGCCAGCAGTTTAGGGAATGCATACGGGGAAAAACTGTTTTTT
TRBV5-1	.	TRBJ2-5	few	CASREGDDQETQYF	TGCGCCAGCAGAGAGGGCGACGACCAAGAGACCCAGTACTTC